One sample yielded the 24 T cell receptor beta chains listed below, sequenced in a study of blood T cell repertoires in COVID-19. Sequencing used immunoSEQ multiplex PCR; TCRdb keeps in-frame clones, though not all of them. The profile shows roughly 220,000 clones, about 80% of them singletons. Sequencing used PBMCs or T cells enriched from blood (not recorded which). The receptors were gathered from a woman between 35 and 50 years old with acute COVID-19.

The chain couples TRBV28 to TRBJ1-2; the D is unclear. The germline V gene has CDR1 MDHEN and CDR2 SYDVKM. V was shortened by 5 bases and J by 2 bases, with 9 bases between the two germline ends. The CDR3 consists of 13 residues. CDR3 sequence: CASSIPPNYGYTF. CDR3 nucleotides: TGTGCCAGCAGTATCCCCCCGAACTATGGCTACACCTTC.

This rearrangement joins TRBV4-3 to TRBJ1-2; 7 nucleotides line up with TRBD1. V lost 0 bases and J lost 2; bases outside the gene matches: 3. The V gene's germline CDR1 is LGHNA and CDR2 YSLEER. This CDR3 has 15 amino acids. The CDR3 protein is CASSQEGRGNYGYTF. The CDR3 nucleotides read TGCGCCAGCAGCCAAGAAGGCAGGGGGAACTATGGCTACACCTTC.

V gene TRBV14 combines with J gene TRBJ2-7; 7 bases align to TRBD1. The V and J ends lost 1 base and 3 bases, in that order; junction bases with no gene match: 9. This CDR3 has 16 amino acids. From germline, CDR1 is SGHDN and CDR2 FVKESK. The CDR3 nucleotides read TGTGCCAGCAGCCAAGTGGGAGTAGGGGGCCGCTACGAGCAGTACTTC. This codes for CASSQVGVGGRYEQYF.

V gene TRBV27 combines with J gene TRBJ2-3; D is unresolved. Germline V CDR1 and CDR2: MNHEY, SMNVEV (reference sequence). The CDR3 has 16 amino acids. The germline V and J ends were trimmed by 6 bases and 2 bases, with 18 bases remaining between them. CDR3 amino acids: CASSSPTRIHTDTQYF. In DNA form, the CDR3 reads TGTGCCAGCAGCTCCCCGACACGGATTCACACAGATACGCAGTATTTT.

The rearrangement links TRBV9 to TRBJ2-1, with D maybe TRBD2 (6 bases). V lost 3 bases to trimming and J lost 9 bases, with 16 bases between them. Germline V gene lookup returns CDR1 SGDLS and CDR2 YYNGEE. The CDR3 runs to 14 residues. The CDR3 DNA is TGTGCCAGCAGCGCAAGGACGACTAGTACTGAGCAGTTCTTC. Protein product: CASSARTTSTEQFF.

J is TRBJ1-3 and V is TRBV6-5; tentatively, D is TRBD1 (6 bases). The CDR3 runs 14 residues. In germline, CDR1 is MNHEY, CDR2 SVGAGI. V was cut by 7 bases and J by 0 bases, with 10 bases left in between. The CDR3 reads CASITGSSGNTIYF. CDR3 bases: TGTGCCAGCATCACAGGGTCCTCTGGAAACACCATATATTTT.

The rearrangement joins TRBV27 to TRBJ2-2, with D possibly TRBD1 on 6 matching bases. There are 15 residues in the CDR3. Germline V CDR1 and CDR2: MNHEY, SMNVEV (reference sequence). The V end lost 6 bases, the J end lost 4 bases, and 15 bases lay between the germline ends. CDR3 sequence: CASRRSRGSTGELFF. CDR3 nucleotide sequence: TGTGCCAGCAGACGCTCCAGGGGAAGCACCGGGGAGCTGTTTTTT.

The V and J genes are TRBV6-5 and TRBJ1-1; no firm D call. V dropped 4 bases and J dropped 6 bases, with 12 bases sitting between them. The CDR3 covers 13 residues. CDR1 is MNHEY and CDR2 is SVGAGI in the germline V gene. CDR3: CASSSNDGAEAFF. The CDR3 coding sequence is TGTGCCAGCAGTTCGAATGACGGGGCTGAAGCTTTCTTT.

This clone was seen only a few times. The rearrangement links TRBV10-3 to TRBJ1-2; TRBD1 matches 9 bases. From germline, CDR1 is ENHRY and CDR2 SYGVKD. This CDR3 comprises 14 residues. V trimming: 7 bases; J trimming: 2 bases; junction bases outside the gene matches: 5. CDR3 DNA: TGTGCCATCAAGGCGGGACAGGGCAACTATGGCTACACCTTC. Encoded protein: CAIKAGQGNYGYTF.

The chain couples TRBV2 to TRBJ1-5; a weak D match, TRBD1 (6 bases). V dropped 3 bases and J dropped 1 base, with 10 bases sitting between them. This CDR3 contains 15 residues. Germline CDR1 SNHLY, CDR2 FYNNEI. CDR3 loop: CASSEKGTSNQPQHF. The CDR3 DNA reads as TGTGCCAGCAGTGAGAAGGGGACAAGCAATCAGCCCCAGCATTTT.

The V gene is TRBV18, the J gene TRBJ2-1, with 8 bases identical to TRBD1. This CDR3 comprises 13 residues. Looked up from germline, CDR1 is KGHSH and CDR2 is LQKENI. The ends lost 3 bases at V and 13 bases at J; junction bases unmatched: 8. The CDR3, as DNA: TGTGCCAGCTCACCTCAAAAAGGACAGGGACAGTTCTTC. It translates to CASSPQKGQGQFF.

This clone was seen once. As DNA, the CDR3 is TGCGCCAGCAGGGGGGGGCGGGAACTTGAAGCTTTCTTT. Amino acids: CASRGGRELEAFF. The V gene is TRBV10-2, the J gene TRBJ1-1, with D possibly TRBD1 on 6 matching bases. V was clipped by 6 bases and J by 7 bases, with 15 bases between them. This CDR3 comprises 13 residues. Germline CDR1 is WSHSY and CDR2 is SAAADI.

This chain links TRBV27 with TRBJ2-7, with D maybe TRBD1 (5 bases). Germline V gene lookup returns CDR1 MNHEY and CDR2 SMNVEV (reference sequence). The CDR3 sequence is 14 residues long. Trimming took 3 bases from V and 5 from J, leaving 14 bases between them. The DNA for the CDR3 is TGTGCCAGCAGTTTTATCCAGGGTACACACGAGCAGTACTTC. Translated: CASSFIQGTHEQYF.

The V gene is TRBV4-1, the J gene TRBJ2-2; 11 bases map to TRBD1. This CDR3 comprises 18 residues. Looked up from germline, CDR1 is MGHRA and CDR2 is YSYEKL. V was pared by 0 bases and J by 5 bases, with 8 bases of the junction left unmatched. The CDR3 reads CASSQELTGQGATGELFF. In nucleotides, the CDR3 is TGCGCCAGCAGCCAAGAACTGACCGGACAGGGGGCAACCGGGGAGCTGTTTTTT.

V usage is TRBV6-1 and J usage is TRBJ1-2; 8 positions agree with TRBD1. Germline CDR1 is MNHNS and CDR2 is SASEGT. This CDR3 spans 14 amino acids. V dropped 3 bases and J dropped 7; count of bases not matched to a gene: 7. The CDR3 region has the DNA TGTGCCAGCAGTGAGGAAAGGACAGGGTTTGGCTACACCTTC. This translates into CASSEERTGFGYTF.

This chain joins TRBV24-1 and TRBJ1-5, with 7 bases aligning to TRBD1. This CDR3 comprises 16 residues. In germline, CDR1 is KGHDR, CDR2 SFDVKD. V gave up 7 bases and J gave up 0 bases; unmatched junction bases: 8. Here the CDR3 DNA reads TGTGCCACCAGCCCCAGGGGGATCACTAGCAATCAGCCCCAGCATTTT. This translates into CATSPRGITSNQPQHF.

The V call is TRBV6-5, the J call TRBJ1-5; D gene unclear. Germline values: CDR1 MNHEY, CDR2 SVGAGI. Trimming shortened V by 6 bases and J by 1 base, and 13 bases separated the two germline ends. This CDR3 has 15 amino acids. DNA for the CDR3: TGTGCCAGCAGGGGAGGGATATACAGCAATCAGCCCCAGCATTTT. It translates to CASRGGIYSNQPQHF.

The V and J genes are TRBV7-9 and TRBJ1-5; D unresolved. V gave up 3 bases and J gave up 5 bases, with 8 bases separating them. Germline lookup yields CDR1 SEHNR and CDR2 FQNEAQ (reference sequence). This CDR3 comprises 13 residues. The DNA of the CDR3 is TGTGCCAGCAGCTTTTCCGTTGATCAGCCCCAGCATTTT. As protein: CASSFSVDQPQHF.

About this clone itself: Other DNA sequences from this sample encode an identical CDR3 as well. The V and J genes are TRBV3-1 (or the pseudogene TRBV3-2) and TRBJ1-1, with TRBD1 as a possible D gene (5 bases). CDR1 is LGHDT, CDR2 YNNKEL, per germline (reference sequence). V was cut by 10 bases and J by 5 bases, with 11 bases left in between. This CDR3 has 11 residues. Written as DNA, the CDR3 is TGTGCCACCCGTGGGGGGACTGAAGCTTTCTTT. Protein product: CATRGGTEAFF.

This clone has a handful of counts. The chain recombines TRBV7-9 with TRBJ2-2; 8 nucleotides agree with TRBD1. Unmatched junction bases numbered 8, after V lost 5 bases and J lost 6 bases. The length of the CDR3 is 15 residues. Germline CDR1 and CDR2: SEHNR and FQNEAQ (reference sequence). CDR3 sequence reads: CASSHGQGGSGELFF. In nucleotides, the CDR3 is TGTGCCAGCAGCCACGGACAGGGCGGCTCCGGGGAGCTGTTTTTT. The entire variable domain, with the rest obtained from reference TRBV7-9 and TRBJ2-2, is as follows: DTGVSQNPRHKITKRGQNVTFRCDPISEHNRLYWYRQTLGQGPEFLTYFQNEAQLEKSRLLSDRFSAERPKGSFSTLEIQRTEQGDSAMYLCASSHGQGGSGELFFGEGSRLTVL.

This rearrangement joins TRBV6-4 to TRBJ2-7; 11 nucleotides line up with TRBD1. The trim removed 8 bases at V and 2 bases at J, leaving 20 bases unmatched. CDR1 MRHNA and CDR2 SNTAGT come from the germline V gene. The CDR3 consists of 19 residues. The CDR3 protein is CASRDRGLGGAYQTYEQYF. In DNA, the CDR3 is TGTGCCAGCCGGGACAGGGGGTTAGGCGGTGCCTACCAGACCTACGAGCAGTACTTC.

This chain connects TRBV7-2 to TRBJ2-1, with a possible D match to TRBD2 (5 bases). V was cut by 0 bases and J by 3 bases, with 9 bases left in between. The CDR3 is 15 amino acids. Germline V gene lookup returns CDR1 SGHTA and CDR2 FQGNSA. The CDR3 nucleotides read TGTGCCAGCAGCTTAGCCGCGGGTGGCTACAATGAGCAGTTCTTC. It is translated as CASSLAAGGYNEQFF.

This clone appeared a few times. The rearrangement links TRBV19 to TRBJ2-2, with 9 bases fitting TRBD1. J was trimmed by 3 bases and V by 6 bases; bases with no gene match: 2. The CDR3 spans 14 residues. The V gene's germline CDR1 is LNHDA and CDR2 SQIVND (reference sequence). For the CDR3, the DNA is TGTGCCAGTAGAAGGGACAGGGACACCGGGGAGCTGTTTTTT. It encodes CASRRDRDTGELFF.

The gene calls are TRBV4-1 and TRBJ2-6; D is unclear. The CDR3 is 16 residues long. Germline loops: CDR1 MGHRA, CDR2 YSYEKL. V was trimmed by 1 base and J by 0 bases, leaving 7 bases between them. This CDR3 reads CASSQVSLSGANVLTF. CDR3 coding DNA: TGCGCCAGCAGCCAAGTTTCCCTCTCTGGGGCCAACGTCCTGACTTTC.